The present entry profiles one T cell receptor (beta chain) with its context. This clone was recorded a few times. Its antigen is not yet known. Base quality data are lacking; no much larger clone is found one base away. These data originate in a study of glioma-infiltrating T cells after dendritic cell vaccination (dated by TCRdb to the mid-2010s). About the investigation overall: Of the roughly 15 glioblastoma patients in the cohort, all drawn from Phase I and II dendritic cell vaccination trials, 9 were newly diagnosed and 6 had recurrent disease. Autologous tumor lysate-pulsed dendritic cell vaccination was administered to the patients between about 2003 and 2012. To make the vaccine, monocyte-derived dendritic cells were cultured for seven days with IL-4 and GM-CSF and then pulsed overnight with autologous tumor lysate. Three intradermal dendritic cell vaccine injections were administered to patients at biweekly intervals in the arm below the axilla. Deep sequencing of TCR beta CDR3 regions was used to quantify tumor-infiltrating lymphocyte content and compare tumor and blood repertoires in dendritic cell-vaccinated glioblastoma patients. TCR sequencing metrics, including TIL content and tumor-blood repertoire overlap, were correlated with survival after dendritic cell vaccination.

Patients were selected on the basis of adequate residual fresh-frozen tumor tissue and more than two years of available survival data. Although molecular status otherwise differed among the glioblastoma patients, no patient had an isocitrate dehydrogenase mutation. PBMC were collected before vaccination, two weeks after the third vaccination, and at tumor progression if progression occurred. The Qiagen DNeasy Blood extraction Kit was used for extraction of genomic DNA. Beyond this particular receptor, the publication reports: The cohort was small and heterogeneous, and full blood and tumor sets were available for few patients, with initial-recurrent tumor pairs available for even fewer patients. The TCR overlap response model with three groups was called speculative and said to need prospective validation. Higher estimated pretreatment TIL content predicted longer time to progression and overall survival after dendritic cell vaccination. TCR clonality showed no direct relationship with survival, which suggests that a diverse polyclonal response may be important.

TCRB CDR3 regions were amplified from about 2 ug genomic DNA, or all available DNA if less, using the immunoSEQ assay. For multiplex PCR, 60 forward primers for TCR V beta segments and 13 reverse primers for J beta segments were used. To estimate the number of reads per starting template, synthetic control templates were added to each sample at limiting dilution. Reads of 87 bp were generated by sequencing on the Illumina HiSeq System. The original pipeline was this. PCR and sequencing errors were removed by merging closely related sequences with a nearest neighbor algorithm. TCR overlap was defined as the percentage of unique tumor TCR beta sequences that were also found in the peripheral blood of the same patient. What TCRdb holds here is the immuneACCESS table cut down to in-frame rearrangements. Part of the clones is not present; checked against another copy, under half of the missing clones reflect an unresolved V gene, and the others are unexplained. The DNA gave D and trimming, while V, J and clone size come from that table. The sample contains under 100,000 clones, approximately 81% of them found a single time. The ten largest account for roughly 5.7% of the sample.

Including the terminal cysteine and phenylalanine, the CDR3 comprises 13 residues. Left in the record is the CDR3 DNA by itself, 39 bases read in frame from the first base. Here V drops 3 bases and J drops 3 bases, and the junction holds 2 bases not matched to any gene. The germline V gene encodes CDR1 LNHDA and CDR2 SQIVND (reference sequence). The starting material was blood, obtained before dendritic cell vaccination. The TCR comes from a human donor with glioblastoma. This chain is built from TRBV19 and TRBJ2-7; the junction holds 7 bases that match TRBD2. The DNA sequence reads TGTGCCAGTAGTATCGGACTAGACTACGAGCAGTACTTC. Its translation reads: CASSIGLDYEQYF.